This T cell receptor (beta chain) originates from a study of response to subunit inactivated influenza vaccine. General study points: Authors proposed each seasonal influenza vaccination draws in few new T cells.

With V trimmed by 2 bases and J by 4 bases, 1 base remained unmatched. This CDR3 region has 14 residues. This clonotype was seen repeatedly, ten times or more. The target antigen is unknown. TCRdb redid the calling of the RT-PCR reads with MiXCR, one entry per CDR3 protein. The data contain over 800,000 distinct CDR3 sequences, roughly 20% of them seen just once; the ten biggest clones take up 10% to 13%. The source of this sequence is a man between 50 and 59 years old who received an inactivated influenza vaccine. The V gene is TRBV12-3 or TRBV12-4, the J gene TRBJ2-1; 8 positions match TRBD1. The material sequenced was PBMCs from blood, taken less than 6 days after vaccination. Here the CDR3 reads CASSLRQGYNEQFF. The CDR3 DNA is TGTGCCAGCAGTTTACGACAGGGGTACAATGAGCAGTTCTTC.